This T cell receptor (beta chain) came from a study of tumor-infiltrating lymphocytes in oesophageal squamous cell carcinoma. TCRdb fed the PCR reads into MiXCR, producing one record per CDR3 protein. This table has some 9,900 distinct CDR3 sequences, roughly three fifths appearing once. This clonotype was detected only once. This CDR3 region has 16 residues. Germline V gene lookup returns CDR1 SGHTA and CDR2 FQGNSA. The receptor was derived from a male donor with esophageal squamous cell carcinoma. Sequences were obtained from esophageal tumor tissue. The gene calls are TRBV7-2 and TRBJ2-5, with TRBD2 matching over 12 bases. With the DNA end fitting TRBJ2-1 better, the J assignment may be wrong. The CDR3 nucleotides read TGTGCCAGCAGCTCCAGACTAGCGGGGGCCTACAATGAGCAGTTCTTC. Translating gives CASSSRLAGAYNEQFF.